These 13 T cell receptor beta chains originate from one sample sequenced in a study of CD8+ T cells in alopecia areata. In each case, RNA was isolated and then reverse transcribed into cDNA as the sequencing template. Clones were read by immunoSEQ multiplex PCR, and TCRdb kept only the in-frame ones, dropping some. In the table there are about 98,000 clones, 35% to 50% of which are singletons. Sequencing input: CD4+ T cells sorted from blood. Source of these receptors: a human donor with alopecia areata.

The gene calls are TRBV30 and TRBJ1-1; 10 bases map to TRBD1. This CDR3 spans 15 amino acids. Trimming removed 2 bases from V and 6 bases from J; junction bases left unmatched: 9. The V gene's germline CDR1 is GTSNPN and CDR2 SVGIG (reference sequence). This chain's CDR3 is CAWSPRQGAYAEAFF. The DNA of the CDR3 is TGTGCCTGGAGTCCGAGACAGGGGGCGTACGCTGAAGCTTTCTTT.

CDR3 sequence (DNA): TGTGCCAGCAGAAACGGGGTCCTTGACGAGCAGTACTTC. Translated, it gives CASRNGVLDEQYF. The rearrangement joins TRBV2 to TRBJ2-7; possible D gene TRBD2, 5 bases. CDR3 length equals 13 residues. Germline assignment: CDR1 SNHLY and CDR2 FYNNEI. Trimming shortened V by 6 bases and J by 5 bases, and 14 bases separated the two germline ends.

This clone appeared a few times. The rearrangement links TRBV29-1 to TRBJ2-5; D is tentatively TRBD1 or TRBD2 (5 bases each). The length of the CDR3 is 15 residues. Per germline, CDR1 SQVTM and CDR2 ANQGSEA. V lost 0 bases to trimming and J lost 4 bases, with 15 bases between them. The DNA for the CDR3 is TGCAGCGTTGAAGATCACGTTCCGGGGCGAGAGACCCAGTACTTC. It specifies CSVEDHVPGRETQYF. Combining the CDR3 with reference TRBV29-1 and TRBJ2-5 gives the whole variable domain SAVISQKPSRDICQRGTSLTIQCQVDSQVTMMFWYRQQPGQSLTLIATANQGSEATYESGFVIDKFPISRPNLTFSTLTVSNMSPEDSSIYLCSVEDHVPGRETQYFGPGTRLLVL.

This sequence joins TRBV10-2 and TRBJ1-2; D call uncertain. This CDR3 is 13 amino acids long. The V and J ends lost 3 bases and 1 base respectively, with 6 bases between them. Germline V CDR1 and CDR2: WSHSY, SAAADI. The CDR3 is CASSDRVNYGYTF. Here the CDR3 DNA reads TGCGCCAGCAGTGACAGAGTTAACTATGGCTACACCTTC.

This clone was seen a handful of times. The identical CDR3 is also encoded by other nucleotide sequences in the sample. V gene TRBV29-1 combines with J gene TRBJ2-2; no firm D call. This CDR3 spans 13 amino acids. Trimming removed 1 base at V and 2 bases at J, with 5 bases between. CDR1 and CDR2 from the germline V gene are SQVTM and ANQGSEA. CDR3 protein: CSVEGPNTGELFF. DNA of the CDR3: TGCAGCGTTGAAGGTCCCAACACCGGGGAGCTGTTTTTT.

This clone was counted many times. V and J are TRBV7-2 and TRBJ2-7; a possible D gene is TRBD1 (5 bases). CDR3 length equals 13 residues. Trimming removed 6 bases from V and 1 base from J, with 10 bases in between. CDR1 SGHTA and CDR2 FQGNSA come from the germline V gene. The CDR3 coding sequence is TGTGCCAGCAGGCCAACAGGTTCCTACGAGCAGTACTTC. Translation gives CASRPTGSYEQYF. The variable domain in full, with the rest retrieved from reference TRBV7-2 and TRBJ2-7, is GAGVSQSPSNKVTEKGKDVELRCDPISGHTALYWYRQSLGQGLEFLIYFQGNSAPDKSGLPSDRFSAERTGGSVSTLTIQRTQQEDSAVYLCASRPTGSYEQYFGPGTRLTVT.

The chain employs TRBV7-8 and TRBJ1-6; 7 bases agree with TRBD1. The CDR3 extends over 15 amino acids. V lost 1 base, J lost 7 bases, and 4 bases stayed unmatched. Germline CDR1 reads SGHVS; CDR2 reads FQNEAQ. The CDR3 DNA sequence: TGTGCCAGCAGCTTAGAGGTCAGGGGGAATTCACCCCTCCACTTT. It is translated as CASSLEVRGNSPLHF.

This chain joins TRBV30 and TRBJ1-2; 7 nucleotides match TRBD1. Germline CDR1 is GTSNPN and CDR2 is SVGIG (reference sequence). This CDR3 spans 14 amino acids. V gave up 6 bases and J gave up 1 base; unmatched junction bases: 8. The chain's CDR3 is CACPGRGSNYGYTF. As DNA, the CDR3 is TGTGCCTGCCCTGGCAGGGGGAGTAACTATGGCTACACCTTC. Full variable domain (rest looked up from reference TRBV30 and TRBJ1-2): SQTIHQWPATLVQPVGSPLSLECTVEGTSNPNLYWYRQAAGRGLQLLFYSVGIGQISSEVPQNLSASRPQDRQFILSSKKLLLSDSGFYLCACPGRGSNYGYTFGSGTRLTVV.

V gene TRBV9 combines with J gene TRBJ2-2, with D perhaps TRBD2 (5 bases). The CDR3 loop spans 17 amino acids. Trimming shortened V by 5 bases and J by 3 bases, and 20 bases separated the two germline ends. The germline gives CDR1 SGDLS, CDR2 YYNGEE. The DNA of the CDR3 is TGTGCCAGCAGTGCTGGAGGCGGACTGATGTACACCGGGGAGCTGTTTTTT. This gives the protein CASSAGGGLMYTGELFF.

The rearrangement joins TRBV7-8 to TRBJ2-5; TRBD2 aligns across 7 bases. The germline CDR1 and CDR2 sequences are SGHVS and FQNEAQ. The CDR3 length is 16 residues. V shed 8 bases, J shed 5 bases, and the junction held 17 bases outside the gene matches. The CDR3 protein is CASGSPSGAQSETQYF. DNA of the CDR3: TGTGCCAGCGGGTCGCCTAGCGGCGCGCAGTCGGAGACCCAGTACTTC.

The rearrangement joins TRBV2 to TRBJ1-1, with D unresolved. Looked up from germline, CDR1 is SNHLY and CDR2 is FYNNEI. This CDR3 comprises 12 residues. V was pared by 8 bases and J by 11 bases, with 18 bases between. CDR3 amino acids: CASGRRETEAFF. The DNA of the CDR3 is TGTGCCAGCGGGAGGAGGGAAACGGAGGCTTTCTTT. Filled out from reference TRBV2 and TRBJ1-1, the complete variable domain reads EPEVTQTPSHQVTQMGQEVILRCVPISNHLYFYWYRQILGQKVEFLVSFYNNEISEKSEIFDDQFSVERPDGSNFTLKIRSTKLEDSAMYFCASGRRETEAFFGQGTRLTVV.

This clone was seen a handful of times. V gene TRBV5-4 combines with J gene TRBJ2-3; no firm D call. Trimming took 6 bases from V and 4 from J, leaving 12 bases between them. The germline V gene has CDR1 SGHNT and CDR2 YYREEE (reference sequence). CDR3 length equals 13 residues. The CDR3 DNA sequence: TGTGCCAGCATCATAGAACTGGCAGATACGCAGTATTTT. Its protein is CASIIELADTQYF.

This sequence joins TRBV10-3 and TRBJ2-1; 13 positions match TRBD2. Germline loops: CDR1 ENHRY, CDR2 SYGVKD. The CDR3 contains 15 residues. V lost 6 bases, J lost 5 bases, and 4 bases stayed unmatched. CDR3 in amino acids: CAISPGTSGNNEQFF. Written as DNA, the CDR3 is TGTGCCATCAGCCCCGGGACTAGCGGGAACAATGAGCAGTTCTTC.